This T cell receptor beta chain was captured by sequencing in a study of blood T cell repertoires in COVID-19 (TCRdb year 2020). Regarding the research as a whole: The collaborator samples originated in the United States, Italy and Spain and spanned the acute and convalescent phases of COVID-19. A de-identified subject ID, COVID-19 status, age in years and sex were almost always included in the sample metadata. The repertoires were released in a freely available public database intended as a resource for research on the immune response to SARS-CoV-2. Where HLA class I and class II types were available, the types were taken from metadata supplied by the sample provider, not from assay-based typing. Deeply sampled blood TCRbeta repertoires from subjects exposed to, actively infected with, or recovered from COVID-19 were included in the dataset. Samples came from the ongoing ImmuneRACE study (first 160 participants) plus 1,254 subjects from 6 global collaborators. The material from the prospective study consisted of cDNA or gDNA derived from T cells, B-cell-depleted T cells, or PBMCs. The research as a whole found: The amount of clinical and demographic metadata varied by source and participant and was provided uncurated.

The immunoSEQ Assay, a bias-controlled multiplex PCR, was used to amplify TCRbeta CDR3 regions from genomic DNA. The study's own analysis went as follows. Nucleated cell counts per sample were estimated from amplification of reference gene primers within the assay. To quantify the absolute abundance of each unique TCRbeta CDR3 rearrangement, sequence reads were collapsed and filtered. For each sample, productive Simpson clonality was calculated as the square root of Simpson's diversity index across productive rearrangements. The table was pulled from immuneACCESS by TCRdb, which kept in-frame rearrangements only. Such tables lose some clones; where checked, under half of the loss comes from unresolved V genes, and the rest has no known cause. From that table come the V and J calls and clone size; the DNA was used to work out D and trimming. In all, the sample holds approximately 54,000 clones, and approximately 80% of those were seen once. Together, the top ten hold less than 10% of the sample.

Concerning this clone itself: The specificity of this receptor is unknown. Base qualities were left out, and no much larger clone turns up one base away.

V and J are truncated by 0 bases and 3 bases respectively, leaving an intervening sequence of 9 bases. The CDR3 runs 14 residues from the cysteine to the phenylalanine. The sequence is cut down to CDR3 DNA, 42 bases in frame from base 1. Per the germline V gene, SGHRS is the CDR1 and YFSETQ is the CDR2. Collaborating institutions collected whole blood in K2EDTA tubes following their own protocols. For TCRbeta analysis, collaborators shipped samples in one of three forms: frozen whole blood, isolated PBMCs, or DNA extracted from either of those sample types. The rearrangement joined TRBV5-1 to TRBJ1-1, with the D gene not confidently named. The TCR was taken from a human donor in a cohort sampled during active COVID-19. The sample consisted of peripheral blood. Here is the DNA: TGCGCCAGCAGCTTGGGTTTCGGGGACACTGAAGCTTTCTTT. Its product reads: CASSLGFGDTEAFF.